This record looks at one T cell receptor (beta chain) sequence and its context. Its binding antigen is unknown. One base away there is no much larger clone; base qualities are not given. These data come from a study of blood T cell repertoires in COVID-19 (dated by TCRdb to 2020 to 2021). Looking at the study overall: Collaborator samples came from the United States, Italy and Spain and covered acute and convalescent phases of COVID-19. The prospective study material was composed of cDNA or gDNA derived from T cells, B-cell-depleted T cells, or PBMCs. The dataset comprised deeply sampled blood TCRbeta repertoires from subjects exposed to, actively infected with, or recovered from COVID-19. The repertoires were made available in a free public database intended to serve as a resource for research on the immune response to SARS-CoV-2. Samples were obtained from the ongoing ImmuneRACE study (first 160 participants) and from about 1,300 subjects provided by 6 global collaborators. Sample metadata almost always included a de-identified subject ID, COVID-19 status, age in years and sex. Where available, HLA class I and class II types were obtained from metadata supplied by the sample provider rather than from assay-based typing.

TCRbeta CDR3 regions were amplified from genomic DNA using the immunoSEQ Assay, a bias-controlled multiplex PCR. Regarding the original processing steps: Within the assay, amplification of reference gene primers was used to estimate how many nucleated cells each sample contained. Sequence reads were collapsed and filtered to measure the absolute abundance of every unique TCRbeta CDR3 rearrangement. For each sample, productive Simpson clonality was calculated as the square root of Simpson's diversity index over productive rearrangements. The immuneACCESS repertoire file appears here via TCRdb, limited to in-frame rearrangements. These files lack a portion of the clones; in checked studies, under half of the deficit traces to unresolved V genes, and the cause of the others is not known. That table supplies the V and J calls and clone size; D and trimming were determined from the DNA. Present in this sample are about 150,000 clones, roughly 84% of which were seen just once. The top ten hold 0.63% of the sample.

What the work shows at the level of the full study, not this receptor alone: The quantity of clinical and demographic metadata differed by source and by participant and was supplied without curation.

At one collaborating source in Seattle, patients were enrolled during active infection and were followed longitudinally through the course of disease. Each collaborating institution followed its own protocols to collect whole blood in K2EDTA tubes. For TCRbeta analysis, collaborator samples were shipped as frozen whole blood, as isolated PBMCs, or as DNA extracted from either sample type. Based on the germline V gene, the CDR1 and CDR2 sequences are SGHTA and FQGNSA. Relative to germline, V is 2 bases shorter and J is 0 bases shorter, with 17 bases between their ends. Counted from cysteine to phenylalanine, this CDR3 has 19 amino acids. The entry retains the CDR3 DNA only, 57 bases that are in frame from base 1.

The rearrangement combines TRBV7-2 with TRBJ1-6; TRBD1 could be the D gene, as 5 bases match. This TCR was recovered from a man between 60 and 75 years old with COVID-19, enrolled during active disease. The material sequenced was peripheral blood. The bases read TGTGCCAGCAGCTTAAACCCGCAGGGAAAGTACTCCTATAATTCACCCCTCCACTTT. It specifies CASSLNPQGKYSYNSPLHF.